Listed below are T cell receptor beta chains from one sample, sequenced in a study of blood T cell repertoires in COVID-19. Clones were read by immunoSEQ multiplex PCR, and TCRdb kept only the in-frame ones, dropping some. Of about 170,000 clones detected, roughly 80% appear once; the ten largest clones hold more than 6%. Sequences were obtained from peripheral blood. The receptors come from a woman aged 35 to 49 with COVID-19, enrolled during active disease. Each CDR3 is given with its conserved first and last residue. The D gene is left open where the match is weak. Only part of the rows carry a size: once, few, many, or a class if the clone is expanded.

J gene | V gene | D gene | clone size | CDR3 protein | CDR3 DNA
TRBJ1-2 | TRBV20-1 | - | - | CSASGGGQGYTF | TGCAGTGCTAGTGGCGGGGGGCAAGGCTACACCTTC
TRBJ2-1 | TRBV9 | TRBD2 | - | CASSALTSGKGEQFF | TGTGCCAGCAGCGCTCTGACTAGCGGGAAAGGTGAGCAGTTCTTC
TRBJ2-3 | TRBV18 | TRBD2 | - | CASSPRSVGRVSDTQYF | TGTGCCAGCTCACCGCGTTCCGTCGGGAGGGTCTCAGATACGCAGTATTTT
TRBJ2-1 | TRBV29-1 | TRBD2 | few | CSVGLAGPNEQFF | TGCAGCGTTGGCCTAGCGGGCCCCAATGAGCAGTTCTTC
TRBJ1-4 | TRBV6-6 | TRBD1 | - | CASRSAGGSVNEKLFF | TGTGCCAGCAGGAGCGCAGGGGGATCTGTTAATGAAAAACTGTTTTTT
TRBJ1-5 | TRBV2 | - | - | CASSDWGGSNQPQHF | TGTGCCAGCAGTGATTGGGGGGGCAGCAATCAGCCCCAGCATTTT
TRBJ1-5 | TRBV10-3 | - | - | CAISEGGISNQPQHF | TGTGCCATCAGTGAAGGAGGGATAAGCAATCAGCCCCAGCATTTT
TRBJ1-4 | TRBV5-6 | - | once | CASSLYPNEKLFF | TGTGCCAGCAGCTTGTATCCTAATGAAAAACTGTTTTTT
TRBJ2-1 | TRBV7-2 | - | - | CASNVGAWNEQFF | TGTGCCAGCAACGTTGGGGCTTGGAATGAGCAGTTCTTC
TRBJ1-1 | TRBV30 | - | - | CACLRHFF | TGTGCCTGCCTGAGGCATTTCTTT
TRBJ1-5 | TRBV2 | TRBD1 | few | CASSEALYRGHQPQHF | TGTGCCAGCAGTGAAGCCCTATACAGGGGGCATCAGCCCCAGCATTTT
TRBJ1-1 | TRBV19 | - | - | CASSLGGPTEAFF | TGTGCCAGTAGTCTCGGGGGGCCCACTGAAGCTTTCTTT
TRBJ1-1 | TRBV10-2 | - | - | CASSVPGGLTEAFF | TGCGCCAGCAGTGTTCCAGGAGGCCTCACTGAAGCTTTCTTT
TRBJ2-5 | TRBV9 | - | few | CASSVGSSNQETQYF | TGTGCCAGCAGCGTAGGCTCTAGTAACCAAGAGACCCAGTACTTC
TRBJ2-3 | TRBV2 | - | few | CASSATEGGGDTQYF | TGTGCCAGCAGTGCGACGGAGGGCGGTGGAGATACGCAGTATTTT
TRBJ1-5 | TRBV19 | - | few | CASSRGGQVNQPQHF | TGTGCCAGTAGCCGCGGGGGACAAGTGAATCAGCCCCAGCATTTT
TRBJ1-1 | TRBV7-6 | - | - | CASSFLGGTEAFF | TGTGCCAGCAGCTTCCTAGGTGGGACTGAAGCTTTCTTT
TRBJ1-5 | TRBV19 | TRBD1 | - | CASRTDRGSNQPQHF | TGTGCCAGTAGAACTGACAGGGGTAGCAATCAGCCCCAGCATTTT
TRBJ1-2 | TRBV6-2/TRBV6-3 | TRBD1 | once | CASSYPHSDRDSYNYGYTF | TGTGCCAGCAGTTACCCACACAGTGACCGGGACAGCTATAACTATGGCTACACCTTC
TRBJ2-1 | TRBV15 | TRBD2 | - | CATSGGLAPYNEQFF | TGTGCCACCAGCGGGGGACTAGCGCCCTACAATGAGCAGTTCTTC
TRBJ2-1 | TRBV6-2/TRBV6-3 | TRBD2 | - | CASSSHGTRLNEQFF | TGTGCCAGCAGTTCACACGGGACTAGACTCAATGAGCAGTTCTTC
TRBJ2-7 | TRBV5-1 | TRBD2 | - | CASSPDSGRTYHEQYF | TGCGCCAGCAGCCCGGATAGCGGGAGAACGTACCACGAGCAGTACTTC
TRBJ1-1 | TRBV18 | - | - | CASSLAGMGNTEAFF | TGTGCCAGCTCACTCGCCGGGATGGGTAACACTGAAGCTTTCTTT
TRBJ1-2 | TRBV19 | - | - | CASSIPGGSVRGYTF | TGTGCCAGTAGTATCCCCGGAGGGTCGGTACGCGGCTACACCTTC
TRBJ1-2 | TRBV5-6 | - | - | CASSLLMGNTNYGYTF | TGTGCCAGCAGCTTGTTGATGGGCAATACGAACTATGGCTACACCTTC
TRBJ2-7 | TRBV3-1/TRBV3-2 | - | - | CASSQGWLGDIGQYF | TGTGCCAGCAGCCAAGGGTGGCTAGGGGATATCGGGCAGTACTTC
TRBJ2-6 | TRBV5-1 | TRBD2 | few | CASSRDLAGPASGANVLTF | TGCGCCAGCAGCCGCGATCTAGCGGGCCCAGCCTCTGGGGCCAACGTCCTGACTTTC
TRBJ2-5 | TRBV6-1 | - | - | CASSEVPRGGETQYF | TGTGCCAGCAGTGAAGTCCCAAGGGGGGGAGAGACCCAGTACTTC
TRBJ1-1 | TRBV7-2 | - | - | CASSSTAPGQGEAFF | TGTGCCAGCAGCTCAACTGCCCCAGGGCAGGGTGAAGCTTTCTTT
TRBJ1-2 | TRBV6-5 | - | - | CASRETGQYGYTF | TGTGCCAGCAGGGAGACAGGCCAATATGGCTACACCTTC